The sequence of this T cell receptor (beta chain) was determined in a study of T cell clones after liver transplantation. Per germline, CDR1 SGHVS and CDR2 FNYEAQ. With 4 bases clipped from V and 11 bases from J, the junction kept 11 bases outside the gene matches. This CDR3 region has 14 residues. Repertoires were generated with immunoSEQ multiplex PCR, while TCRdb's copy carries only in-frame clones and drops some. The sample lists under 85,000 clones, 80% seen once, with about 0.79% in the top ten. The clonotype originates from a human patient who received a liver transplant. A share of the T cells may be of graft donor origin. Sequencing was performed on CD4+ T cells from blood, taken 12 months after liver transplant. This rearrangement joins TRBV7-6 to TRBJ1-1; 9 positions match TRBD1. CDR3 sequence (DNA): TGTGCCAGCAGCTCCGTCCCGGGACAGGGCCAGGCTTTCTTT. Protein: CASSSVPGQGQAFF.